The next 17 T cell receptor beta chains were all read from a single sample in a study of blood T cell repertoires in COVID-19. TCRdb's copy holds only in-frame clones and misses some; the assay was immunoSEQ multiplex PCR. The table lists 200,000 to 250,000 clones, approximately 84% of them singletons, with approximately 4.8% in the top ten. Sequenced sample: peripheral blood. The receptors shown here come from a man aged 50-59 years with acute or convalescent COVID-19.

The chain uses TRBV7-2 and TRBJ1-2, with D tentatively TRBD1 (5 bases). The V and J ends lost 1 base and 6 bases respectively, with 9 bases between them. The CDR3 is 13 amino acids. From germline, CDR1 is SGHTA and CDR2 FQGNSA. CDR3 protein: CASSLGGADGYTF. DNA of the CDR3: TGTGCCAGCAGCTTAGGGGGCGCGGATGGCTACACCTTC.

This clone was counted once. This sequence joins TRBV19 and TRBJ2-1, with TRBD1 identical over 7 bases. This CDR3 contains 17 residues. The junction had 8 bases not matched to a gene; V was cut back by 0 bases and J by 3 bases. Germline V gene sequence: CDR1 LNHDA, CDR2 SQIVND (reference sequence). CDR3 amino acids: CASSIEKGARGYNEQFF. The CDR3 DNA reads as TGTGCCAGTAGTATAGAGAAGGGGGCGCGTGGCTACAATGAGCAGTTCTTC. The whole variable domain, filled in from reference TRBV19 and TRBJ2-1, reads DGGITQSPKYLFRKEGQNVTLSCEQNLNHDAMYWYRQDPGQGLRLIYYSQIVNDFQKGDIAEGYSVSREKKESFPLTVTSAQKNPTAFYLCASSIEKGARGYNEQFFGPGTRLTVL.

The J gene is TRBJ2-1, the V gene TRBV7-3, with 10 positions matching TRBD1. The ends lost 5 bases at V and 5 bases at J; junction bases unmatched: 3. This CDR3 spans 14 amino acids. Germline CDR1 SGHTA, CDR2 FQGTGA. CDR3: CASSLGQGNNEQFF. CDR3 nucleotide sequence: TGTGCCAGCAGCCTGGGACAGGGGAACAATGAGCAGTTCTTC.

The J gene is TRBJ1-1, the V gene TRBV5-4; D not certain. The CDR3 is 14 amino acids. Trimming took 3 bases from V and 2 from J, leaving 11 bases between them. The germline CDR1 and CDR2 sequences are SGHNT and YYREEE (reference sequence). Here the CDR3 DNA reads TGTGCCAGCAGCTCACAGAAAAAAAACACTGAAGCTTTCTTT. Its translation: CASSSQKKNTEAFF.

The sample holds a few counts of this clone. This sequence joins TRBV18 and TRBJ1-5; D gene uncertain. V lost 1 base, J lost 0 bases, and 7 bases lay in between. The CDR3 is made up of 15 amino acids. Germline CDR1 and CDR2: KGHSH and LQKENI. For the CDR3, the DNA is TGTGCCAGCTCACCACAGGAGAATAGCAATCAGCCCCAGCATTTT. Translation gives CASSPQENSNQPQHF. Combining the CDR3 with reference TRBV18 and TRBJ1-5 gives the whole variable domain NAGVMQNPRHLVRRRGQEARLRCSPMKGHSHVYWYRQLPEEGLKFMVYLQKENIIDESGMPKERFSAEFPKEGPSILRIQQVVRGDSAAYFCASSPQENSNQPQHFGDGTRLSIL.

The rearrangement joins TRBV11-2 to TRBJ1-4, with a weak D call TRBD1 (5 bases). CDR1 is SGHAT and CDR2 is FQNNGV in the germline V gene. Deletions cut 5 bases from V and 4 bases from J, with 20 bases between. This CDR3 contains 17 residues. CDR3 sequence: CASSRTTMTVNNEKLFF. In DNA, the CDR3 is TGTGCCAGCAGCCGTACGACAATGACAGTCAATAATGAAAAACTGTTTTTT.

V usage is TRBV5-4 and J usage is TRBJ2-5, with TRBD1 as a possible D gene (5 bases). Germline CDR1 and CDR2: SGHNT and YYREEE (reference sequence). The CDR3 totals 15 residues. The ends were cut back, 3 bases at V and 1 base at J, with 13 bases in the middle. In DNA, the CDR3 is TGTGCCAGCAGCTCGCTAGGTCAGGGCCAAGAGACCCAGTACTTC. This encodes CASSSLGQGQETQYF.

The chain couples TRBV18 to TRBJ1-1; D is undetermined. V shed 1 base and J shed 5 bases, with 20 bases lying between them. The CDR3 length is 17 residues. The germline CDR1 and CDR2 sequences are KGHSH and LQKENI. This CDR3 reads CASSPRNQEGSVTEAFF. In nucleotides, the CDR3 is TGTGCCAGCTCACCACGGAATCAGGAAGGGAGTGTTACTGAAGCTTTCTTT.

This clone was detected a few times. The chain joins TRBV6-5 to TRBJ2-2, with 7 bases identical to TRBD1. Germline V lookup: CDR1 MNHEY, CDR2 SVGAGI. V lost 5 bases to trimming and J lost 5 bases; unmatched junction nucleotides: 5. The CDR3 spans 14 residues. CDR3 nucleotides: TGTGCCAGCAGTACAGGGGTCGGGACCGGGGAGCTGTTTTTT. This codes for CASSTGVGTGELFF.

The chain joins TRBV2 to TRBJ1-4; 10 nucleotides match TRBD1. Unmatched junction bases numbered 13, after V lost 6 bases and J lost 6 bases. The germline gives CDR1 SNHLY, CDR2 FYNNEI. The CDR3 extends over 17 amino acids. In DNA form, the CDR3 reads TGTGCCAGCAGGCCCGGGACAGGGGCTTCCCTCGATGAAAAACTGTTTTTT. Translation: CASRPGTGASLDEKLFF.

J is TRBJ2-7 and V is TRBV6-1, with no clear D. CDR1 is MNHNS and CDR2 is SASEGT in the germline V gene. The CDR3 is made up of 14 amino acids. V lost 1 base, J lost 3 bases, and 10 bases lay in between. CDR3 loop: CASSEGARNYEQYF. The CDR3, as DNA: TGTGCCAGCAGTGAAGGGGCCAGAAACTACGAGCAGTACTTC.

This clone occurred a few times. V is TRBV4-2 and J is TRBJ1-4, with D possibly being TRBD1 (6 bases). The CDR3 spans 14 residues. From germline, CDR1 is LGHNA and CDR2 YNFKEQ. V was clipped by 4 bases and J by 5 bases, with 11 bases between them. The CDR3 region is CASSLGQLNEKLFF. DNA for the CDR3: TGTGCCAGCAGCCTCGGACAGTTAAATGAAAAACTGTTTTTT.

V usage is TRBV27 and J usage is TRBJ1-4; possible D gene TRBD1, 6 bases. Germline CDR1 and CDR2: MNHEY and SMNVEV (reference sequence). The length of the CDR3 is 17 residues. Trimming left V 2 bases short and J 8 bases short, with 21 bases between. CDR3 DNA: TGTGCCAGCAGTTTAGGACCGGGGACACCCGGGTGGGAAAAACTGTTTTTT. Its protein is CASSLGPGTPGWEKLFF.

The genes are TRBV10-1 and TRBJ2-5; 10 positions match TRBD2. Trimming removed 2 bases from V and 1 base from J; junction bases left unmatched: 4. CDR3 length: 16 residues. CDR1 is WNHNN, CDR2 SYGVQD, per germline (reference sequence). Here the CDR3 DNA reads TGCGCCAGCAGTGAGAGAGTAGCGGGGGGCCAAGAGACCCAGTACTTC. It codes for CASSERVAGGQETQYF.

This chain links TRBV5-6 with TRBJ2-7, with D tentatively TRBD1 (6 bases). Germline V CDR1 and CDR2: SGHDT, YYEEEE. Trimming shortened V by 1 base and J by 3 bases, and 17 bases separated the two germline ends. This CDR3 contains 16 residues. CDR3 nucleotide sequence: TGTGCCAGCAGCTTGTATGCAATGGGACACCACTACGAGCAGTACTTC. Protein product: CASSLYAMGHHYEQYF.

J is TRBJ2-5 and V is TRBV2; maybe TRBD1 (8 bases). V was cut by 6 bases and J by 7 bases, with 24 bases left in between. Germline V gene lookup returns CDR1 SNHLY and CDR2 FYNNEI. The CDR3 is made up of 16 amino acids. The CDR3 is CASRGGAGGMDGTQYF. CDR3 nucleotide sequence: TGTGCCAGCAGAGGGGGGGCAGGGGGCATGGATGGGACCCAGTACTTC. The variable domain in full, completed from reference TRBV2 and TRBJ2-5, reads EPEVTQTPSHQVTQMGQEVILRCVPISNHLYFYWYRQILGQKVEFLVSFYNNEISEKSEIFDDQFSVERPDGSNFTLKIRSTKLEDSAMYFCASRGGAGGMDGTQYFGPGTRLLVL.

This clone was counted only a few times. The J gene is TRBJ1-1, the V gene TRBV5-1; D call uncertain. V gave up 3 bases and J gave up 3 bases, with 12 bases separating them. The germline CDR1 and CDR2 sequences are SGHRS and YFSETQ. This CDR3 contains 14 residues. CDR3 bases: TGCGCCAGCAGCTACCTACGGACTGACACTGAAGCTTTCTTT. As protein: CASSYLRTDTEAFF.